The sequence of this T cell receptor beta chain was determined in a study of human T cells and chemical hapten exposure. Study as a whole: 2% DPC applied to an approximately 2 cm by approximately 2 cm arm area sensitized donors. Study-wide findings and caveats: It was expanded TCRs that formed significantly more large CDR3 similarity clusters than controls did.

The time point is: patch test 1, 2 weeks after DPC sensitization. Specified treatment: therapeutic diphenylcyclopropenone sensitization with weekly scalp DPC. Unfractionated whole blood served as the source for total RNA extraction. One entry per CDR3 protein results from TCRdb running MiXCR on the RACE reads. The sample has approximately 52,000 distinct CDR3 sequences, about 11% seen once. The germline V gene has CDR1 SQVTM and CDR2 ANQGSEA. The CDR3 is 12 residues long. V lost 3 bases to trimming and J lost 7 bases, with 10 bases between them. This clonotype was detected only a few times. What it binds is not known.

This receptor was obtained from a woman aged 40 to 50 with alopecia areata. Some clones in this sample may be carry-over from other donors' samples. The sequencing here drew on whole blood, taken in connection with sensitization to the hapten diphenylcyclopropenone (DPC). The V gene is TRBV29-1, the J gene TRBJ2-1; the D gene is possibly TRBD2 (6 bases). This CDR3 reads CSVDGGSNEQFF. For the CDR3, the DNA is TGCAGCGTTGATGGGGGGAGTAATGAGCAGTTCTTC.